One sample yielded the 13 T cell receptor beta chains listed below, sequenced in a study of cytomegalovirus exposure and HLA in healthy donors. The PCR had 60 Vbeta and 13 Jbeta primers. The method was immunoSEQ multiplex PCR; TCRdb's version includes in-frame clones alone and lacks a portion of them. Of 150,000 to 200,000 clones listed, over 75% are singletons. The material sequenced was PBMCs. Receptors were obtained from a man aged 45-65 years in good health and CMV-seropositive.

The rearrangement uses TRBV18 and TRBJ2-1, with a weak D call TRBD1 (5 bases). This CDR3 spans 13 amino acids. CDR1 is KGHSH and CDR2 is LQKENI in the germline V gene. V lost 3 bases to trimming and J lost 10 bases, with 13 bases between them. In nucleotides, the CDR3 is TGTGCCAGCTCACCGCTTAGGGGCGGCGAGCAGTTCTTC. This gives the protein CASSPLRGGEQFF. Using reference TRBV18 and TRBJ2-1 for the parts outside the CDR3, the full variable domain is NAGVMQNPRHLVRRRGQEARLRCSPMKGHSHVYWYRQLPEEGLKFMVYLQKENIIDESGMPKERFSAEFPKEGPSILRIQQVVRGDSAAYFCASSPLRGGEQFFGPGTRLTVL.

The V call is TRBV7-8, the J call TRBJ2-1; 8 positions match TRBD2. The CDR3 loop spans 15 amino acids. Trimming at V came to 1 base and at J to 7 bases, leaving 6 bases not matched to a gene. Germline V gene data show CDR1 as SGHVS and CDR2 as FQNEAQ. CDR3 in DNA: TGTGCCAGCAGCTTAGGGGCGGGGGGCCTGAATGAGCAGTTCTTC. Encoded protein: CASSLGAGGLNEQFF.

The chain joins TRBV6-1 to TRBJ2-1, with D possibly being TRBD1 (6 bases). Germline lookup yields CDR1 MNHNS and CDR2 SASEGT. This CDR3 spans 14 amino acids. Trimming pared 1 base from V and 6 bases from J, leaving 10 bases between. The CDR3 sequence: CASSEGGTRNEQFF. The CDR3 coding sequence is TGTGCCAGCAGTGAAGGAGGGACACGCAATGAGCAGTTCTTC.

Only a few counts were recorded for this clone. The V call is TRBV5-4, the J call TRBJ2-4, with TRBD2 identical over 9 bases. CDR1 and CDR2 (germline): SGHNT, YYREEE (reference sequence). The CDR3 is made up of 14 amino acids. J lost 8 bases, V lost 5 bases, and 8 bases had no gene match. The DNA of the CDR3 is TGTGCCAGCAGATCGGGCGGGGGGGTTGACATTCAGTACTTC. Translation: CASRSGGGVDIQYF.

Details on this clone: Additional DNA sequences in this sample encode the identical CDR3. The chain employs TRBV28 and TRBJ1-1, with 7 bases matching TRBD1. The germline V gene has CDR1 MDHEN and CDR2 SYDVKM. The CDR3 covers 13 residues. V shed 5 bases and J 3 bases; nucleotides not matched to a gene: 3. CDR3 DNA: TGTGCCAGCAGTCTACAGGGGTACACTGAAGCTTTCTTT. This sequence encodes CASSLQGYTEAFF.

The rearrangement links TRBV13 to TRBJ1-2, with unresolved D. The V and J ends lost 2 bases and 2 bases respectively, with 6 bases between them. This CDR3 comprises 13 residues. Germline V gene lookup returns CDR1 PRHDT and CDR2 FYEKMQ (reference sequence). In nucleotides, the CDR3 is TGTGCCAGCAGCTTATCGTTCAACTATGGCTACACCTTC. Translation: CASSLSFNYGYTF.

CDR3: CASSVAGSNQPQHF. The CDR3 nucleotides read TGTGCCAGCAGCGTAGCGGGGTCCAATCAGCCCCAGCATTTT. The genes are TRBV9 and TRBJ1-5; D gene ambiguous. Trimming left V 0 bases short and J 3 bases short, with 7 bases between. Germline V gene lookup returns CDR1 SGDLS and CDR2 YYNGEE. This CDR3 region has 14 residues.

The rearrangement joins TRBV2 to TRBJ1-1; 7 bases map to TRBD1. Germline V gene sequence: CDR1 SNHLY, CDR2 FYNNEI. CDR3 size: 15 residues. The V gene end was trimmed by 6 bases and the J gene end by 1 base; junction bases not matched to a gene: 8. The CDR3 DNA reads TGTGCCAGCAGCCAAGAGGGACAGACGAACACTGAAGCTTTCTTT. Translating gives CASSQEGQTNTEAFF.

The rearrangement links TRBV19 to TRBJ1-6; D call uncertain. V lost 4 bases and J 9 bases, leaving 10 bases between the germline ends. The CDR3 is 13 amino acids. The germline gives CDR1 LNHDA, CDR2 SQIVND (reference sequence). The CDR3 reads CASSKISGSPLHF. The CDR3 DNA sequence: TGTGCCAGTAGTAAAATTTCAGGTTCACCCCTCCACTTT.

In DNA, the CDR3 is TGTGCCAGCAGCCCAGGCTCCGGGGGGGAAGAGACCCAGTACTTC. Protein: CASSPGSGGEETQYF. The genes are TRBV4-2 and TRBJ2-5; 8 bases fit TRBD2. The CDR3 runs to 15 residues. Losses at the gene ends were 4 bases for V and 3 bases for J; bases not matched to a gene: 7. Germline lookup yields CDR1 LGHNA and CDR2 YNFKEQ.

This clone was seen a handful of times. V gene TRBV11-2 combines with J gene TRBJ2-1; 11 nucleotides align to TRBD2. The CDR3 runs to 15 residues. CDR1 is SGHAT and CDR2 is FQNNGV in the germline V gene. The trim removed 3 bases at V and 8 bases at J, leaving 6 bases unmatched. The CDR3 coding sequence is TGTGCCAGCAGCTTTCCTAGCGGGGGGAGATATGAGCAGTTCTTC. It is translated as CASSFPSGGRYEQFF.

The V and J genes are TRBV6-4 and TRBJ1-4, with 10 bases fitting TRBD1. From germline, CDR1 is MRHNA and CDR2 SNTAGT. The length of the CDR3 is 15 residues. With V trimmed by 5 bases and J by 3 bases, 3 bases remained unmatched. The CDR3 bases are TGTGCCAGCAGTACAGGACAGGGGGCTAATGAAAAACTGTTTTTT. This gives the protein CASSTGQGANEKLFF.

The chain recombines TRBV30 with TRBJ1-5; weak D call: TRBD1 (6 bases). Germline V gene data show CDR1 as GTSNPN and CDR2 as SVGIG (reference sequence). This CDR3 spans 13 amino acids. Trimming pared 2 bases from V and 7 bases from J, leaving 12 bases between. The CDR3 here is CAWSRGAEQPQHF. In DNA form, the CDR3 reads TGTGCCTGGAGTCGGGGGGCGGAACAGCCCCAGCATTTT.